The entry below describes one T cell receptor (beta chain). The source of the sample is a study of patients and donors after allogeneic stem cell transplantation. TCRdb passed the RT-PCR reads through MiXCR, listing each CDR3 protein once. The sample includes over 150,000 distinct CDR3 sequences, less than 45% of them seen just once. Trimming took off 2 bases at V and 7 bases at J, with 14 bases between the two ends. CDR1 is PRHDT, CDR2 FYEKMQ, per germline (reference sequence). CDR3 length equals 14 residues. The chain has TRBV13 and TRBJ2-5; D gene uncertain. The source material was blood, either unsorted or a sorted T cell fraction (not recorded which). The receptor was isolated from a human donor who was either an allogeneic HSCT recipient or a stem cell or donor lymphocyte infusion donor (not recorded which). It is not recorded whose cells these are; they may come from a transplant donor. The CDR3 spells CASSLREITSTQYF. CDR3 DNA: TGTGCCAGCAGCTTAAGGGAAATTACATCGACCCAGTACTTC. The variable domain in full, completed from reference TRBV13 and TRBJ2-5, reads AAGVIQSPRHLIKEKRETATLKCYPIPRHDTVYWYQQGPGQDPQFLISFYEKMQSDKGSIPDRFSAQQFSDYHSELNMSSLELGDSALYFCASSLREITSTQYFGPGTRLLVL.